What follows describes a single TCR beta chain. The antigen is undetermined. Repertoires were generated with immunoSEQ multiplex PCR, while TCRdb's copy carries only in-frame clones and drops some. This sample has more than 80,000 clones, with roughly four fifths found just once. The record originates from a study of graft-versus-host responses after intestinal transplantation. Overall study context: Every transplant recipient was induced with anti-thymocyte globulin, then maintained on tacrolimus and steroids for around 3 years. Whole-study results and caveats: Across patients carrying graft-donor T cell macrochimerism, allografts held high graft-versus-host to host-versus-graft clonal ratios. Recipient-marrow GvH clones were detected, some having first appeared in ileum or blood. Declines in HvG clones occurring early post-transplant were associated with peak circulating GvH clone levels.

Trimming took 0 bases from V and 5 from J, leaving 8 bases between them. Germline CDR1 SGHDT, CDR2 YYEEEE. There are 13 residues in the CDR3. The starting material was unstimulated CD8+ T cells sorted from spleen or lymph node cells, obtained before intestinal transplant. The clonotype originates from a human donor who received an intestinal transplant. This chain joins TRBV5-6 and TRBJ1-1; D may be TRBD1 (5 bases). In DNA, the CDR3 is TGTGCCAGCAGCTTGGAGGGACGGACTGAAGCTTTCTTT. Its translation: CASSLEGRTEAFF.